A single sample gave rise to the 22 T cell receptor beta chains below, sequenced in a study of cytomegalovirus exposure and HLA in healthy donors. 13 Jbeta primers and 60 Vbeta primers were used for the PCR. Here immunoSEQ multiplex PCR was the method, and the copy in TCRdb shows in-frame clones only, minus some. Of more than 90,000 clones in the sample, around three quarters are singletons; the top ten hold 4% to 5%. The sequenced sample consisted of PBMCs. The source is a man aged 50 to 60 in good health and CMV-seropositive.

The rearrangement uses TRBV5-1 and TRBJ2-3; TRBD2 aligns across 14 bases. Germline V gene data show CDR1 as SGHRS and CDR2 as YFSETQ. J was trimmed by 6 bases and V by 7 bases; bases with no gene match: 10. The CDR3 covers 16 residues. Written as DNA, the CDR3 is TGCGCCAGCGGACCGACTAGCGGGGGGGGAGGTGATACGCAGTATTTT. Its protein product is CASGPTSGGGGDTQYF.

The chain has TRBV6-5 and TRBJ1-1; D is undetermined. The ends were cut back, 6 bases at V and 4 bases at J, with 9 bases in the middle. This CDR3 region has 12 residues. Germline V gene sequence: CDR1 MNHEY, CDR2 SVGAGI. CDR3 DNA sequence: TGTGCCAGCAGAGACTCTGGCACTGAAGCTTTCTTT. This encodes CASRDSGTEAFF.

The chain carries TRBV18 and TRBJ1-6; weak D call: TRBD1 (6 bases). The germline CDR1 and CDR2 sequences are KGHSH and LQKENI. The CDR3 length is 18 residues. Between the trimmed V and J ends, which lost 6 bases and 0 bases, there was a span of 18 bases. The CDR3 coding sequence is TGTGCCAGCTCCAACACGGACAGTAAAGGCTCCTATAATTCACCCCTCCACTTT. This translates into CASSNTDSKGSYNSPLHF.

The rearrangement links TRBV6-6 to TRBJ1-5, with TRBD1 identical over 7 bases. J lost 5 bases, V lost 5 bases, and 6 bases had no gene match. Germline values: CDR1 MNHNY, CDR2 SVGAGI (reference sequence). The CDR3 runs to 14 residues. The CDR3 reads CASSLRDRHQPQHF. The CDR3 nucleotides are TGTGCCAGCAGTCTGAGGGACAGACATCAGCCCCAGCATTTT.

This chain uses TRBV30 with TRBJ2-1; TRBD2 aligns across 9 bases. V lost 1 base and J lost 8; bases outside the gene matches: 6. This CDR3 contains 14 residues. The germline CDR1 and CDR2 sequences are GTSNPN and SVGIG (reference sequence). The CDR3 nucleotides are TGTGCCTGGAGTGGCGGGGGGGCCAATGATGAGCAGTTCTTC. Its translation is CAWSGGGANDEQFF.

The genes are TRBV2 and TRBJ2-1; perhaps TRBD2 as D (6 bases). The CDR3 runs 13 residues. The V end lost 6 bases, the J end lost 12 bases, and 18 bases lay between the germline ends. Germline V gene data show CDR1 as SNHLY and CDR2 as FYNNEI. CDR3 in amino acids: CASSTTGTPPQFF. In nucleotides, the CDR3 is TGTGCCAGCAGCACAACCGGGACTCCACCGCAGTTCTTC.

The chain couples TRBV6-5 to TRBJ2-3; 11 bases are shared with TRBD2. Germline CDR1 and CDR2: MNHEY and SVGAGI. After removal of 4 bases from V and 2 bases from J, the junction contained 5 bases not matched to a gene. The CDR3 is 16 amino acids. The CDR3 loop reads CASSSGLAVTTDTQYF. The CDR3 DNA follows: TGTGCCAGCAGTTCGGGACTAGCGGTTACCACAGATACGCAGTATTTT.

The V gene is TRBV6-1, the J gene TRBJ2-7; D is possibly TRBD2 (6 bases). CDR1 and CDR2 from the germline V gene are MNHNS and SASEGT. This CDR3 region has 13 residues. The germline V and J ends were trimmed by 2 bases and 7 bases, with 12 bases remaining between them. The CDR3 loop is CASSENIRGEQYF. The CDR3 DNA is TGTGCCAGCAGTGAAAACATCCGGGGGGAGCAGTACTTC.

The rearrangement uses TRBV6-5 and TRBJ2-3; 13 bases agree with TRBD2. CDR3 length: 14 amino acids. The V gene end was trimmed by 6 bases and the J gene end by 7 bases; junction bases not matched to a gene: 4. Germline values: CDR1 MNHEY, CDR2 SVGAGI. The CDR3 DNA sequence: TGTGCCAGCAGGACTAGCGGGGGGACTTATACGCAGTATTTT. Translation: CASRTSGGTYTQYF.

The chain is built from TRBV30 and TRBJ2-7, with D possibly being TRBD2 (5 bases). The CDR3 is 13 residues long. Trimming removed 2 bases at V and 0 bases at J, with 8 bases between. The germline CDR1 and CDR2 sequences are GTSNPN and SVGIG (reference sequence). The CDR3 DNA sequence: TGTGCCTGGAGTTCGGGGAGCTCCTACGAGCAGTACTTC. Encoded protein: CAWSSGSSYEQYF.

The chain combines TRBV4-1 with TRBJ1-4, with TRBD1 identical over 10 bases. The trim removed 4 bases at V and 3 bases at J, leaving 5 bases unmatched. CDR3 length: 16 amino acids. Germline CDR1 MGHRA, CDR2 YSYEKL. The CDR3 region has the DNA TGCGCCAGCAGCCGGACAGGGGGTCTGGCTAATGAAAAACTGTTTTTT. It is translated as CASSRTGGLANEKLFF.

The rearrangement uses TRBV5-8 and TRBJ2-7; D uncertain. There are 17 residues in the CDR3. The V end was cut by 0 bases, the J end by 0 bases, with 16 bases between. From germline, CDR1 is SGHTS and CDR2 YDEGEE. CDR3 in DNA: TGTGCCAGCAGCTTGGGGGTCCTCCCGTCTAGCTCCTACGAGCAGTACTTC. Translated: CASSLGVLPSSSYEQYF.

This clone was counted a few times. This chain links TRBV10-2 with TRBJ1-1; D might be TRBD1 (6 bases). V shed 6 bases and J shed 1 base, with 9 bases lying between them. This CDR3 contains 13 residues. Germline loops: CDR1 WSHSY, CDR2 SAAADI. The CDR3 sequence: CASSRTENTEAFF. CDR3 bases: TGCGCCAGCAGCCGGACAGAGAACACTGAAGCTTTCTTT.

This chain connects TRBV30 to TRBJ1-5; D remains ambiguous. Deletions cut 1 base from V and 7 bases from J, with 11 bases between. The CDR3 has 13 residues. Germline V gene sequence: CDR1 GTSNPN, CDR2 SVGIG (reference sequence). CDR3 region: CAWSAGLGQPQHF. The DNA for the CDR3 is TGTGCCTGGAGTGCGGGGTTGGGGCAGCCCCAGCATTTT.

The CDR3 DNA reads TGTGCCAGCAGCCAACAGGGGACAGGGGGCCCCCTGGATGGCTACACCTTC. It yields the protein CASSQQGTGGPLDGYTF. This sequence joins TRBV4-2 and TRBJ1-2; 12 nucleotides line up with TRBD1. V shed 2 bases and J 6 bases; nucleotides not matched to a gene: 10. The CDR3 has 17 residues. Germline V gives CDR1 LGHNA, CDR2 YNFKEQ.

This clone came up once. This rearrangement joins TRBV7-9 to TRBJ2-5, with 10 bases fitting TRBD2. Trimming took 5 bases from V and 5 from J; bases not matched to a gene: 5. Germline CDR1 SEHNR, CDR2 FQNEAQ (reference sequence). The CDR3 extends over 14 amino acids. The CDR3 nucleotides are TGTGCCAGCAGCCCGGGACTAGCGATCGAGACCCAGTACTTC. Its translation is CASSPGLAIETQYF.

V usage is TRBV6-6 and J usage is TRBJ1-2; a weak D match, TRBD1 (6 bases). The V end lost 2 bases, the J end lost 5 bases, and 12 bases lay between the germline ends. Germline lookup yields CDR1 MNHNY and CDR2 SVGAGI (reference sequence). This CDR3 has 14 residues. The CDR3 nucleotides read TGTGCCAGCAGTTACCCGGACAGTCGTTATGGCTACACCTTC. Amino acid sequence: CASSYPDSRYGYTF.

The chain uses TRBV6-1 and TRBJ2-7, with D hard to call. The CDR3 sequence is 13 residues long. Trimming took 6 bases from V and 6 from J, leaving 15 bases between them. Germline CDR1 MNHNS, CDR2 SASEGT. The CDR3 spells CASRSPGGREQYF. The CDR3 DNA sequence: TGTGCCAGCAGGTCTCCTGGTGGGCGCGAGCAGTACTTC.

This clone was picked up a small number of times. V and J are TRBV6-5 and TRBJ1-2; D might be TRBD1 (5 bases). Trimming pared 6 bases from V and 0 bases from J, leaving 8 bases between. This CDR3 spans 13 amino acids. Germline values: CDR1 MNHEY, CDR2 SVGAGI. The CDR3 DNA sequence: TGTGCCAGCAGCGAAGGGGCTAACTATGGCTACACCTTC. Its protein product is CASSEGANYGYTF.

V usage is TRBV29-1 and J usage is TRBJ1-1; D is possibly TRBD1 (6 bases). This CDR3 has 12 amino acids. Trimming took off 6 bases at V and 6 bases at J, with 14 bases between the two ends. In germline, CDR1 is SQVTM, CDR2 ANQGSEA. The CDR3 DNA reads TGCAGCGTGAATACGGCAGGGGCTGAAGCTTTCTTT. Its protein product is CSVNTAGAEAFF.

In this sample, this clone turned up a few times. V gene TRBV2 combines with J gene TRBJ2-2; 8 bases match TRBD1. Trimming at V came to 4 bases and at J to 1 base, leaving 2 bases not matched to a gene. This CDR3 is built from 15 residues. Germline CDR1 is SNHLY and CDR2 is FYNNEI. This CDR3 is CASSATGGNTGELFF. In nucleotides, the CDR3 is TGTGCCAGCAGTGCCACAGGGGGGAACACCGGGGAGCTGTTTTTT.

This rearrangement joins TRBV9 to TRBJ2-3; D is uncertain. Germline V gives CDR1 SGDLS, CDR2 YYNGEE. Deletions cut 3 bases from V and 1 base from J, with 15 bases between. The CDR3 runs 16 residues. The CDR3 loop is CASSGDTSPGTDTQYF. The CDR3 nucleotides are TGTGCCAGCAGCGGCGACACTTCCCCAGGCACAGATACGCAGTATTTT.